This entry lists 7 T cell receptor beta chains sequenced from one sample in a study of post-analysis software for immune sequencing data. Study results and caveats: TRBV5-6, TRBV5-1 and TRBV20-1 belonged to a set of five TRBV segments that were more frequent in patients than controls.

These receptors' antigens are unknown. Researchers reported that TCR beta cDNA libraries carried unique molecular identifiers. TCRdb processed the PCR reads anew with MiXCR; each CDR3 protein has one entry. The sample holds hundreds of thousands of distinct CDR3 sequences, approximately 37% seen once. Specimen: blood. These TCRs come from a girl under 10 years old with multiple sclerosis.

Turning to this clonotype: The germline gene is not matched at one end of the junction; a read error may be the cause. The V and J genes are TRBV5-8 and TRBJ2-3, with D perhaps TRBD1 (6 bases). The CDR3 runs 15 residues. Looked up from germline, CDR1 is SGHTS and CDR2 is YDEGEE. The CDR3 loop is CASSLWGSWTVTQYF. CDR3 coding DNA: TGTGCCAGCAGCTTGTGGGGGAGCTGGACAGTTACGCAGTATTTT.

This clonotype was observed at least ten times. CDR3 coding DNA: TGCAGCGCTATCAAGGTGGGCAACAACAATGAGCAGTTCTTC. This encodes CSAIKVGNNNEQFF. The V call is TRBV29-1, the J call TRBJ2-1; D not certain. The CDR3 sequence is 14 residues long. V lost 7 bases and J 5 bases, leaving 18 bases between the germline ends. Germline assignment: CDR1 SQVTM and CDR2 ANQGSEA.

Only a few counts were recorded for this clonotype. The chain joins TRBV20-1 to TRBJ2-7; possibly TRBD1 for D (7 bases). Trimming cost V 6 bases and J 3 bases, with 18 bases left between them. Germline lookup yields CDR1 DFQATT and CDR2 SNEGSKA (reference sequence). The CDR3 length is 14 residues. DNA of the CDR3: TGCAGTGCCAACAGACAGGGAGGACTCTACGAGCAGTACTTC. Amino acid sequence: CSANRQGGLYEQYF.

This clonotype was observed once. The V call is TRBV9, the J call TRBJ1-2, with D possibly matching TRBD1 (5 bases). This CDR3 is 14 amino acids long. From germline, CDR1 is SGDLS and CDR2 YYNGEE. Between the trimmed V and J ends, which lost 4 bases and 6 bases, there was a span of 16 bases. The CDR3 reads CASSRDGAVDGYTF. For the CDR3, the DNA is TGTGCCAGCAGCCGGGACGGGGCGGTAGATGGCTACACCTTC. Full variable domain (remainder filled in from reference TRBV9 and TRBJ1-2): DSGVTQTPKHLITATGQRVTLRCSPRSGDLSVYWYQQSLDQGLQFLIQYYNGEERAKGNILERFSAQQFPDLHSELNLSSLELGDSALYFCASSRDGAVDGYTFGSGTRLTVV.

This chain links TRBV5-1 with TRBJ2-6; no clear D gene. With 4 bases removed from V and 9 bases from J, the gap between germline ends came to 11 bases. CDR3 size: 13 residues. Germline V gene data show CDR1 as SGHRS and CDR2 as YFSETQ. The CDR3 sequence is CASSTRPDNVLTF. The CDR3 region has the DNA TGCGCCAGCAGCACACGGCCCGACAACGTCCTGACTTTC.

This clonotype was counted a single time. The chain carries TRBV6-1 and TRBJ1-5; the D gene is possibly TRBD1 (5 bases). CDR3 length equals 14 residues. Germline V gene data show CDR1 as MNHNS and CDR2 as SASEGT. V was cut by 6 bases and J by 6 bases, with 15 bases left in between. The DNA for the CDR3 is TGTGCCAGCAGGCAATCAGGGTGGGGTCAGCCCCAGCATTTT. Translation gives CASRQSGWGQPQHF.

For the CDR3, the DNA is TGTGCCAGCCGATCCAATCTAGCGGAGGCCTACAATGAGCAGTTCTTC. Protein product: CASRSNLAEAYNEQFF. This chain uses TRBV12-3 or TRBV12-4 with TRBJ2-1, with 7 bases that match TRBD2. The length of the CDR3 is 16 residues. J was trimmed by 2 bases and V by 8 bases; bases with no gene match: 12.